This T cell receptor beta chain was recorded in a study of human T cells and chemical hapten exposure (dated by TCRdb to the early 2020s). About the full investigation: The libraries were sequenced as a pool, and the TCR yield per sample differed mostly because of small variations in library volumes within the pool. This study followed changes in the peripheral blood TCR repertoire in vivo during primary and secondary sensitization of alopecia patients to the hapten diphenylcyclopropenone (DPC). Both TCR alpha and TCR beta chains were sequenced from each blood RNA sample.

The meaning of the sample's time point label: healthy volunteer bleed at 6 weeks. Total RNA was extracted from unfractionated whole blood collected in Tempus Blood RNA tubes. Roughly 5 healthy volunteers acted as controls for TCR sequencing and had blood drawn at day 0, 2 weeks and 6 weeks. Receptors were amplified or captured by RACE. Sequencer: NextSeq 500. During library preparation, unique molecular identifiers were attached to individual cDNA molecules so that TCRs could be counted in a quantitative, reproducible way. The study's processing was this. Samples had a median of about 90,000 TCRs, with a range from about 20,000 to 690,600. V, J and CDR3 annotation of the TCR reads was performed with the Decombinator software suite. For PS versus PT1 abundance plots, all samples were subsampled to the same number of TCRs (28,000). Expanded TCRs were defined as absent before sensitization and observed at least eight times at the 2-week time point. The public reads were quality trimmed at Q25 with fastp and then assembled into clones with MiXCR by TCRdb, keeping productive beta chains. Under each unique CDR3 protein, matching rows form one entry showing the most common genes and DNA. The V and J calls and clone size come from TCRdb's table, not from the authors' own analysis. A total of approximately 84,000 distinct CDR3 sequences appear in this sample, 8.6% of them only once. Clones ranked in the top ten supply less than 2% of the sample.

CDR1 and CDR2 were assigned from the germline V gene as SNHLY and FYNNEI. The CDR3 has 15 amino acids, counting the end cysteine and phenylalanine. The entry retains the CDR3 DNA only, 45 bases that are in frame from base 1. Trimming removed 6 bases from V and 1 base from J, leaving 13 bases between the germline ends. Paper-wide results and their limitations: Repeated subsampling changed both the strength of the expansion versus patch-test correlation and the threshold at which that correlation became significant. No change with DPC sensitization was found in the number of TCRs above 1 in 1000 frequency, and no evidence of global repertoire structure alterations was found.

The table lists this clonotype with a few counts. The antigen it recognizes is unknown. Per-base quality was not reported, and no clone a single base away is much larger than it. This TCR was recovered from a male donor in good health. Some clones in this sample may be carry-over from other donors' samples. The sequenced sample was whole blood. The V and J genes are TRBV2 and TRBJ1-5; the D gene is unclear. The CDR3 amino acid sequence is: CASRRELGSNQPQHF. Here is the DNA: TGTGCCAGCAGGCGGGAGTTGGGGAGCAATCAGCCCCAGCATTTT.